This T cell receptor beta chain originates from a study of immune evolution from preneoplasia to lung adenocarcinoma (dated by TCRdb to the early 2020s). For the wider study: HLA loss of heterozygosity was observed in approximately 7%, 15% and 30% of AIS, MIA and ADC lesions, respectively, and was not observed in any AAH lesions. The immune data were integrated with whole exome sequencing and methylation data obtained from the same cohort of nodules. POLYSOLVER was used to infer Class I HLA alleles from exome data, and LOHHLA was used to detect allele-specific HLA loss. The study reported that under 120 samples were used for TCR sequencing. A total of some 51 patients contributed TCR sequencing data. Resected precursor lesions (AAH, AIS, MIA) and invasive adenocarcinomas were compared against paired morphologically normal lung tissue. The sample size was set by how many specimens were available, not by a prior power calculation. The overall cohort comprised roughly 52 patients with pulmonary nodules who underwent surgical resection. The study used immune gene expression, TCR sequencing and multiplex immunofluorescence to profile the immune contexture of lung adenocarcinoma precursors and invasive adenocarcinoma. Summary of the overall study and its limitations: Because all patients were from Japan and China, applicability to Western populations was uncertain. Findings were based on association rather than direct causation; larger cohorts with long-term follow-up and longitudinal biopsies were deemed needed. KRAS-mutant nodules showed the highest T cell clonality compared with EGFR-mutant or double wild-type lesions. Clonality was highest in normal lung, while later-stage lesions appeared to have lower clonality but higher T cell density and diversity. Normal lung had the highest top T cell clone frequencies, and these frequencies appeared to fall progressively from AAH through AIS, MIA and invasive adenocarcinoma.

Sequences MNHNS (CDR1) and SASEGT (CDR2) are obtained from the germline V gene. CDR3 length: 14 amino acids, cysteine to phenylalanine. Kept here is only the CDR3 DNA, which spans 42 bases and is read in frame from base 1. V sheds 0 bases and J sheds 7 bases, leaving 10 bases between their ends. This clone occurred a few times. The antigen it binds to is not known. No base quality values were provided; no much bigger clone lies one nucleotide off. The sample has other DNA sequences that encode this CDR3 too. The immunoSEQ hsTCRbeta Kit was used to sequence TCR beta CDR3 regions from DNA. The authors' analysis ran thus. The ImmunoSEQ Analyzer was used to analyse the TCR sequencing data. T cell clonality was defined as 1 minus Pielou's evenness, as computed on productive rearrangements. The inverse Simpson index, applied to productive templates, was used to measure T cell diversity. T cell density was defined as TCR beta template counts normalized to usable DNA, with usable DNA estimated by amplification and sequencing of housekeeping genes. TCR metrics were compared across histologic stages using two-sided Kruskal-Wallis tests. Not all clones reach the TCRdb copy of this immuneACCESS table, which keeps in-frame sequences only. Checked studies attribute under half of the gap to unresolved V genes and leave the rest unexplained. Clone size and V and J calls were adopted from that table, with D and trimming inferred from the DNA. For this sample the table gives approximately 4,100 clones, of which around 83% were detected only once. The ten top clones hold more than 3% of the sample.

Patients underwent resection in Japan or China between the mid-2010s and the late 2010s. The histologic diagnosis of each case was independently confirmed on H&E slides by two lung cancer pathologists. To enrich premalignant or tumor cells for nucleic acid extraction, macro-dissection was performed after pathologic assessment. The AllPrep DNA/RNA FFPE Kit was used to isolate DNA from FFPE tissue. The chain links TRBV6-1 with TRBJ1-5; no confident D gene assignment can be made. This TCR was sampled from a person aged 60 to 70 with lung adenocarcinoma. Sequencing was done on a sample of FFPE minimally invasive lung adenocarcinoma tissue. Sample cell subset or site, as interpreted from the label and publication: micro-invasive lung adenocarcinoma (MIA). The bases are TGTGCCAGCAGTGAAGCTCCAATCACCCAGCCCCAGCATTTT. It codes for CASSEAPITQPQHF.